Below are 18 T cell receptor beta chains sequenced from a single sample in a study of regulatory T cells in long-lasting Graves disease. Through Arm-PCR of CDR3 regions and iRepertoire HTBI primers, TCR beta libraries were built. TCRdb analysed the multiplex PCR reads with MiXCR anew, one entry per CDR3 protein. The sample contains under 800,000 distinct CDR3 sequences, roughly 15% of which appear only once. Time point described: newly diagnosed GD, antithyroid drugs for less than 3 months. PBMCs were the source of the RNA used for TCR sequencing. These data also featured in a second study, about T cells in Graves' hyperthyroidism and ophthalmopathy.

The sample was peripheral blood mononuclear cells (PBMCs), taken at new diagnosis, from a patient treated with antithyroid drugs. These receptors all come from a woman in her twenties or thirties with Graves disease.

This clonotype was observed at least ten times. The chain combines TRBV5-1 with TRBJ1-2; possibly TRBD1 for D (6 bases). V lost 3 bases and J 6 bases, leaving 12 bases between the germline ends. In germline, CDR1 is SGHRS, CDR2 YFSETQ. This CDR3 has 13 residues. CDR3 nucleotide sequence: TGCGCCAGCAGCTATACAGGGTCTGATGGCTACACCTTC. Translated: CASSYTGSDGYTF. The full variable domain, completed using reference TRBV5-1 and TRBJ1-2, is KAGVTQTPRYLIKTRGQQVTLSCSPISGHRSVSWYQQTPGQGLQFLFEYFSETQRNKGNFPGRFSGRQFSNSRSEMNVSTLELGDSALYLCASSYTGSDGYTFGSGTRLTVV.

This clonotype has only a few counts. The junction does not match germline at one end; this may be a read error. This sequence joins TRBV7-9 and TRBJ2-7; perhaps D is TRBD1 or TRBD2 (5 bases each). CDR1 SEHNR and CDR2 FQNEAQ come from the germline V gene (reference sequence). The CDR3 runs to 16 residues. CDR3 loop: CASSQDPRGTGFEQYF. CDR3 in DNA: TGCGCCAGCAGCCAAGACCCCCGGGGAACAGGCTTCGAGCAGTACTTC.

CDR3 bases: TGTGCCAGCGGGGACAGGGGGGGGAATGAAAAACTGTTTTTT. Protein: CASGDRGGNEKLFF. The chain recombines TRBV3-1 with TRBJ1-4, with 11 bases aligning to TRBD1. The CDR3 is 14 residues long. Germline V gene data show CDR1 as LGHDT and CDR2 as YNNKEL (reference sequence). Trimming took 8 bases from V and 5 from J; bases not matched to a gene: 4.

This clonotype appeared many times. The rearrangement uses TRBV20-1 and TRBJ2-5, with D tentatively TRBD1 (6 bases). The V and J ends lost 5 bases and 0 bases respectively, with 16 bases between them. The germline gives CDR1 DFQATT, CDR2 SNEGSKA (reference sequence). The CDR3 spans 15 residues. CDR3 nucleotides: TGCAGTGCTTCGGGCCCTACAGGGAACCAAGAGACCCAGTACTTC. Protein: CSASGPTGNQETQYF.

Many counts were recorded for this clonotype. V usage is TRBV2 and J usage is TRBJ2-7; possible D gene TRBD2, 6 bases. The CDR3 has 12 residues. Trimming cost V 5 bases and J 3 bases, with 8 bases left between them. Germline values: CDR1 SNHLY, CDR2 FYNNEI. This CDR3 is CASSWGVYEQYF. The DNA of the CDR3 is TGTGCCAGCAGTTGGGGGGTCTACGAGCAGTACTTC.

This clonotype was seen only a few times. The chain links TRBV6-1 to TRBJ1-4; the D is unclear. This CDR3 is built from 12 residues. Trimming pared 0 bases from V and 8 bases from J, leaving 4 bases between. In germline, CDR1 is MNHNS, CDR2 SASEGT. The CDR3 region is CASSEAGEKLFF. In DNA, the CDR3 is TGTGCCAGCAGTGAAGCGGGGGAAAAACTGTTTTTT.

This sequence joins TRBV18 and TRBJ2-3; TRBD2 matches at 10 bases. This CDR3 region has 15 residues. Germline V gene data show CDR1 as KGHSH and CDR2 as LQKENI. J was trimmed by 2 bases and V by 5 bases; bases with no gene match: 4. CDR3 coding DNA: TGTGCCAGCTCAGCTAGCGGGAGTAACACAGATACGCAGTATTTT. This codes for CASSASGSNTDTQYF.

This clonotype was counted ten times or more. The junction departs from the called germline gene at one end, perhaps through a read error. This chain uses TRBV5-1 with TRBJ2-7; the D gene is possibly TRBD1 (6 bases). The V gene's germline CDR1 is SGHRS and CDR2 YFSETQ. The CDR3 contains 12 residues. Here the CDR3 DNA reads TGTGCCAGCAGCTTACAGGGCTACGAGCAGTACTTC. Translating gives CASSLQGYEQYF.

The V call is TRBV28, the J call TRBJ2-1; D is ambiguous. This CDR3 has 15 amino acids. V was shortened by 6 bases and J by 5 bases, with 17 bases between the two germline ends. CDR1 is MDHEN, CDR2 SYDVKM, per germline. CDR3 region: CASRKYNNIDNEQFF. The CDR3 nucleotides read TGTGCCAGCAGGAAATACAATAACATAGACAATGAGCAGTTCTTC.

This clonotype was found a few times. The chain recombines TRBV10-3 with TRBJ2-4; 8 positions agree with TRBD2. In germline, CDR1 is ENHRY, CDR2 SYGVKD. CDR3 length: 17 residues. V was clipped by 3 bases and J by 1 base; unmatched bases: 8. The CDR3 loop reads CAISDKAGDVAKNIQYF. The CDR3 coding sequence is TGTGCCATCAGTGATAAAGCGGGAGATGTGGCCAAAAACATTCAGTACTTC.

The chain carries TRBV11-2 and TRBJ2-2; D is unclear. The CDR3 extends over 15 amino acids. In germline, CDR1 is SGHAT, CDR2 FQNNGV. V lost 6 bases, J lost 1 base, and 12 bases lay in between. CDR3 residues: CASSLWTRNTGELFF. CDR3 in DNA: TGTGCCAGCAGTCTCTGGACCAGGAACACCGGGGAGCTGTTTTTT.

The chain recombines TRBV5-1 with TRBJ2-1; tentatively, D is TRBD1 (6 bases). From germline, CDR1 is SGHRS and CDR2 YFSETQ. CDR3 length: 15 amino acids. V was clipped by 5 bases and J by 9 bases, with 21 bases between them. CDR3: CASRPGHTLPGEQFF. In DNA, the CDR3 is TGCGCCAGCAGACCGGGACATACACTACCGGGTGAGCAGTTCTTC.

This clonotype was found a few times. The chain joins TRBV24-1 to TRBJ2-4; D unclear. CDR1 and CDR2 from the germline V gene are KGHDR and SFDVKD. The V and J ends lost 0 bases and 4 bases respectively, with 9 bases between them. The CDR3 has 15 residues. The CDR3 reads CATSDLEAEKNIQYF. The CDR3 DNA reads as TGTGCCACCAGTGATTTGGAGGCAGAAAAAAACATTCAGTACTTC.

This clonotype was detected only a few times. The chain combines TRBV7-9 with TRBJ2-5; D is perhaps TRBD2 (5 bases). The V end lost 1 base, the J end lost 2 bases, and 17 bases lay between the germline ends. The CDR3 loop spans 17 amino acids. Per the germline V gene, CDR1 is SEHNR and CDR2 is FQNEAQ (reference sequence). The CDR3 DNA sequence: TGTGCCAGCAGCTTAGGTTTCGGACCTCGACTACAAGAGACCCAGTACTTC. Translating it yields CASSLGFGPRLQETQYF.

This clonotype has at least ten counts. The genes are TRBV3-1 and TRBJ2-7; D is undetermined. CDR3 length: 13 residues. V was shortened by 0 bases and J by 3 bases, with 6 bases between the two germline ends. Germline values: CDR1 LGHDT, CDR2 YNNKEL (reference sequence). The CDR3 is CASSQDNGYEQYF. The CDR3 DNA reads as TGTGCCAGCAGCCAAGATAATGGCTACGAGCAGTACTTC.

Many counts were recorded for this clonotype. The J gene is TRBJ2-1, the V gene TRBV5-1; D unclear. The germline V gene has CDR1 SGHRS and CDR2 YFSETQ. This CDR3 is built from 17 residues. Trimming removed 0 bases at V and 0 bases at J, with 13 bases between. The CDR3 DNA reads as TGCGCCAGCAGCTTGGCTCTGGCGCTAAGCTCCTACAATGAGCAGTTCTTC. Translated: CASSLALALSSYNEQFF.

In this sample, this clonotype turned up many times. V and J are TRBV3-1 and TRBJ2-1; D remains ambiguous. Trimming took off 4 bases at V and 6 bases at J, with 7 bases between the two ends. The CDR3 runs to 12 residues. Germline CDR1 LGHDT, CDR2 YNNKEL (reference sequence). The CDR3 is CASSPVTNEQFF. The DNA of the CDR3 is TGTGCCAGCAGCCCCGTCACCAATGAGCAGTTCTTC.

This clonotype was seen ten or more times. In DNA form, the CDR3 reads TGTGCCAGCAGTTTTTACGACCCGGATGGGCCCCAGCATTTT. Its protein product is CASSFYDPDGPQHF. The chain combines TRBV12-3 or TRBV12-4 with TRBJ1-5; no firm D call. Trimming shortened V by 3 bases and J by 9 bases, and 15 bases separated the two germline ends. The CDR3 spans 14 residues.